These 6 T cell receptor beta chains originate from one sample sequenced in a study of blood T cell repertoires in COVID-19 (TCRdb year 2020). Libraries were made using the immunoSEQ multiplex PCR assay. Imported from immuneACCESS, the table was reduced by TCRdb to in-frame sequences with V and J called. These copies leave out some clones; in studies compared against another copy, an unresolved V gene accounts for under half, and the cause of the remainder is not known. The sample contains 120,000 or so clones, roughly nine tenths of them found a single time. Jointly, the top ten make up approximately 7.2% of the sample. Sequenced: peripheral blood. These receptors originate from a man aged 65-85 years who had recovered from COVID-19.

This clone appeared a single time. V is TRBV30 and J is TRBJ1-4; TRBD1 agrees at 12 bases. The germline gives CDR1 GTSNPN, CDR2 SVGIG (reference sequence). The CDR3 spans 14 residues. V lost 4 bases and J lost 10; bases outside the gene matches: 7. The CDR3 loop reads CAWNSGTGGRKLFF. In DNA, the CDR3 is TGTGCCTGGAATTCCGGGACAGGGGGCAGAAAACTGTTTTTT. The full variable domain, completed using reference TRBV30 and TRBJ1-4, is SQTIHQWPATLVQPVGSPLSLECTVEGTSNPNLYWYRQAAGRGLQLLFYSVGIGQISSEVPQNLSASRPQDRQFILSSKKLLLSDSGFYLCAWNSGTGGRKLFFGSGTQLSVL.

J is TRBJ1-4 and V is TRBV18; the match to TRBD1 covers 7 bases. After removal of 3 bases from V and 11 bases from J, the junction contained 9 bases not matched to a gene. From germline, CDR1 is KGHSH and CDR2 LQKENI. The CDR3 runs 14 residues. Here the CDR3 DNA reads TGTGCCAGCTCACCTGGACAGGCTACAGCGAAACTGTTTTTT. Protein: CASSPGQATAKLFF. Full variable domain (remainder filled in from reference TRBV18 and TRBJ1-4): NAGVMQNPRHLVRRRGQEARLRCSPMKGHSHVYWYRQLPEEGLKFMVYLQKENIIDESGMPKERFSAEFPKEGPSILRIQQVVRGDSAAYFCASSPGQATAKLFFGSGTQLSVL.

DNA for the CDR3: TGTGCCAGCACAGGCGGGAGCGTAAATGAGCAGTACTTC. Protein sequence: CASTGGSVNEQYF. This chain joins TRBV2 and TRBJ2-7; 7 bases fit TRBD2. CDR3 length equals 13 residues. CDR1 SNHLY and CDR2 FYNNEI come from the germline V gene. The J segment lost 7 bases and the V segment lost 7 bases, leaving 10 bases of the junction unmatched.

The V gene is TRBV7-3, the J gene TRBJ2-6; no definite D call. The CDR3 runs to 15 residues. CDR1 is SGHTA and CDR2 is FQGTGA in the germline V gene. Trimming pared 4 bases from V and 4 bases from J, leaving 11 bases between. Here the CDR3 DNA reads TGTGCCAGCAGCTCCTCTTCGACAGGGGCCAACGTCCTGACTTTC. Its translation: CASSSSSTGANVLTF. Combining the CDR3 with reference TRBV7-3 and TRBJ2-6 gives the whole variable domain GAGVSQTPSNKVTEKGKYVELRCDPISGHTALYWYRQSLGQGPEFLIYFQGTGAADDSGLPNDRFFAVRPEGSVSTLKIQRTERGDSAVYLCASSSSSTGANVLTFGAGSRLTVL.

V usage is TRBV4-1 and J usage is TRBJ2-3, with 11 positions matching TRBD2. Germline CDR1 MGHRA, CDR2 YSYEKL. CDR3 size: 15 residues. Germline trimming cut 4 bases from V and 5 bases from J; bases unmatched to any gene: 5. Here the CDR3 reads CASSRLGLAGDTQYF. The DNA of the CDR3 is TGCGCCAGCAGCCGACTAGGACTAGCGGGAGATACGCAGTATTTT.

The genes are TRBV6-5 and TRBJ1-2, with 7 nucleotides matching TRBD1. Germline V gene lookup returns CDR1 MNHEY and CDR2 SVGAGI. The CDR3 sequence is 13 residues long. Trimming took 2 bases from V and 6 from J; bases not matched to a gene: 3. For the CDR3, the DNA is TGTGCCAGCAGTTACCAGGGGGAGAATGGCTACACCTTC. Translated: CASSYQGENGYTF.